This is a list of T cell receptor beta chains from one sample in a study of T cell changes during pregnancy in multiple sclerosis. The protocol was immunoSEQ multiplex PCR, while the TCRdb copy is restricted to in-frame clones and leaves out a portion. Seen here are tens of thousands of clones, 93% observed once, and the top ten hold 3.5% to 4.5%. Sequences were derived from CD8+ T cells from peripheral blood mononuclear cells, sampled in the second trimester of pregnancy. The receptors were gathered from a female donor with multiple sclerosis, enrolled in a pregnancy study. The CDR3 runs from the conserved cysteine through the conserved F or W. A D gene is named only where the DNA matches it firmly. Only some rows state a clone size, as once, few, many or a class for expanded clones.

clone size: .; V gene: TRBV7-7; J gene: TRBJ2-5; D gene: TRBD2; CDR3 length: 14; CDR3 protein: CASSLRAGGETQYF; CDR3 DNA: TGTGCCAGCAGCTTACGCGCGGGGGGGGAGACCCAGTACTTC
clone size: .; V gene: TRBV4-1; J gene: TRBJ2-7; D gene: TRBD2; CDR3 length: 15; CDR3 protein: CASSQEGTSVYEQYF; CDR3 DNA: TGCGCCAGCAGCCAAGAAGGGACTAGTGTCTACGAGCAGTACTTC
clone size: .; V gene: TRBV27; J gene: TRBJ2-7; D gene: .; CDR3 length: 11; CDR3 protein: CASSFGAEQYF; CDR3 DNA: TGTGCCAGCAGTTTTGGGGCGGAGCAGTACTTC
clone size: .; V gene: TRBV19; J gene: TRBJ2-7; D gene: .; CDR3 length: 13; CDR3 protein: CASTPSSSYEQYF; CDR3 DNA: TGTGCCAGTACCCCCTCTAGCTCCTACGAGCAGTACTTC
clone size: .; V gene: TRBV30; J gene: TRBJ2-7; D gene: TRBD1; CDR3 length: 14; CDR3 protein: CAWGRGTGSYEQYF; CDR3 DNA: TGTGCCTGGGGTCGCGGGACAGGGTCATACGAGCAGTACTTC
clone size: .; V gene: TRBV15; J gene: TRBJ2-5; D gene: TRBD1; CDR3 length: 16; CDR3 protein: CATSRGQGANSETQYF; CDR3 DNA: TGTGCCACCAGCAGAGGGCAGGGGGCGAATTCGGAGACCCAGTACTTC
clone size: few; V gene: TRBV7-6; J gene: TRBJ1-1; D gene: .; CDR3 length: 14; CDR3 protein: CASSLTREGTEAFF; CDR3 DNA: TGTGCCAGCAGCTTAACGCGGGAGGGCACTGAAGCTTTCTTT
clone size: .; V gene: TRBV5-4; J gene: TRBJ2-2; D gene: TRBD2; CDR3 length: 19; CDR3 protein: CASSYEGLAGGSNTGELFF; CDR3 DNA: TGTGCCAGCAGCTACGAGGGACTAGCGGGAGGGTCGAACACCGGGGAGCTGTTTTTT
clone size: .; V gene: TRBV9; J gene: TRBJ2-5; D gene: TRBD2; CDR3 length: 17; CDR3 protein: CASSVGLAGGHEETQYF; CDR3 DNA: TGTGCCAGCAGCGTGGGACTAGCGGGGGGGCATGAGGAGACCCAGTACTTC
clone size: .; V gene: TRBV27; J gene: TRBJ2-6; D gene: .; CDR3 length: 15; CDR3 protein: CASRAQGSGANVLTF; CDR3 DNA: TGTGCCAGCAGAGCACAGGGTTCAGGGGCCAACGTCCTGACTTTC
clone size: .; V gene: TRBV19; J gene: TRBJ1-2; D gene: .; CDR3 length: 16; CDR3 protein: CASSLNRSPNPYGYTF; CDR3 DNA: TGTGCCAGTAGTCTTAACAGGAGCCCGAACCCTTATGGCTACACCTTC
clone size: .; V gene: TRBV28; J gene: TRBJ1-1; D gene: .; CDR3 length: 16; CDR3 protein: CASSTPRIVMNTEAFF; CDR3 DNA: TGTGCCAGCAGTACCCCCAGGATCGTAATGAACACTGAAGCTTTCTTT
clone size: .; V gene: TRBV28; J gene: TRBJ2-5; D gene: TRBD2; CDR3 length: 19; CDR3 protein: CATGEWETSGRIGGETQYF; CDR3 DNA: TGTGCCACCGGGGAGTGGGAAACTAGCGGGAGGATCGGTGGGGAGACCCAGTACTTC
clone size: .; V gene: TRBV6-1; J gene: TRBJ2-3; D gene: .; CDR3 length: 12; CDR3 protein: CASSERSDTQYF; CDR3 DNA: TGTGCCAGCAGTGAACGGTCAGATACGCAGTATTTT
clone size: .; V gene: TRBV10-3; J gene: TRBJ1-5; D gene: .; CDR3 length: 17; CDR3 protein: CAISTPFVNGSNQPQHF; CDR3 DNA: TGTGCCATCAGCACTCCCTTTGTTAACGGGAGCAATCAGCCCCAGCATTTT
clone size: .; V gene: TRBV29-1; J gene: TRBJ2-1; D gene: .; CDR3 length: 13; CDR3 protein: CSVELVGVNEQFF; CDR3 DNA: TGCAGCGTTGAGCTAGTAGGGGTGAATGAGCAGTTCTTC